One and the same sample provided the 13 T cell receptor beta chains below, sequenced in a study of neoadjuvant anti-PD-1 for oral cavity cancer. The time point is: after neoadjuvant nivolumab, at surgical resection. Sequencing was performed with immunoSEQ multiplex PCR; in TCRdb, only in-frame clones are kept and a portion is missing. The profile shows approximately 23,000 clones, 45% of them singletons. The source material was tumor tissue, sampled after nivolumab (anti-PD-1) treatment. The receptor source for this set is a person between 40 and 85 years old with oral cavity squamous cell carcinoma.

There are a few counts of this clone. Here the CDR3 reads CASSSGGHSTDTQYF. The CDR3 nucleotides are TGTGCCAGCTCGAGCGGGGGCCATAGCACAGATACGCAGTATTTT. The chain couples TRBV18 to TRBJ2-3; 8 nucleotides agree with TRBD2. V shed 6 bases, J shed 0 bases, and the junction held 5 bases outside the gene matches. Germline values: CDR1 KGHSH, CDR2 LQKENI. This CDR3 is 15 amino acids long.

This clone was observed once. Its ends do not fully match the called genes, so a read error is possible. The J gene is TRBJ1-2, the V gene TRBV15; TRBD1 agrees at 10 bases. Germline V lookup: CDR1 LNHNV, CDR2 YYDKDF (reference sequence). CDR3 length: 16 amino acids. The CDR3 coding sequence is TGCCACCAGCAGAGAAAGGGACAGGGGATCACCTATGGCTACACCTTC. Its translation: CHQQRKGQGITYGYTF.

This clone was detected ten times or more. The genes are TRBV5-1 and TRBJ2-2; 11 bases line up with TRBD1. The trim removed 4 bases at V and 2 bases at J, leaving 7 bases unmatched. This CDR3 comprises 17 residues. CDR1 SGHRS and CDR2 YFSETQ come from the germline V gene. The CDR3 region has the DNA TGCGCCAGCAGCAGCTTAGGACAGGGGGCTAACACCGGGGAGCTGTTTTTT. Translating it yields CASSSLGQGANTGELFF.

This clone has a handful of counts. The chain employs TRBV27 and TRBJ1-2, with 7 bases aligning to TRBD1. From germline, CDR1 is MNHEY and CDR2 SMNVEV (reference sequence). The CDR3 has 14 amino acids. V shed 3 bases and J 5 bases; nucleotides not matched to a gene: 6. DNA for the CDR3: TGTGCCAGCAGTTTTGGGAGGGGGCAATATGGCTACACCTTC. Translated: CASSFGRGQYGYTF.

The chain uses TRBV6-1 and TRBJ1-5; the D is unclear. CDR1 and CDR2 from the germline V gene are MNHNS and SASEGT. This CDR3 is 13 amino acids long. With 9 bases removed from V and 0 bases from J, the gap between germline ends came to 9 bases. Here the CDR3 DNA reads TGTGCCAGTGGACGGAATAGCAATCAGCCCCAGCATTTT. Its translation: CASGRNSNQPQHF.

The genes are TRBV11-1 and TRBJ2-7; a possible D gene is TRBD2 (6 bases). The germline gives CDR1 SGHAT, CDR2 FQDESV (reference sequence). The ends were cut back, 5 bases at V and 5 bases at J, with 22 bases in the middle. This CDR3 is 16 amino acids long. The CDR3: CASSAVGRGKDHEQYF. The CDR3 nucleotides read TGTGCCAGCAGCGCAGTGGGGCGGGGTAAGGACCACGAGCAGTACTTC.

By share, this clone ranks as medium-sized. The CDR3 nucleotides are TGTGCCAGCAGTTACAAGGGACGCCCTAACACCGGGGAGCTGTTTTTT. The encoded protein is CASSYKGRPNTGELFF. This sequence joins TRBV6-5 and TRBJ2-2; D could derive from TRBD1 or TRBD2 (5 bases each). The germline V gene has CDR1 MNHEY and CDR2 SVGAGI. The CDR3 has 16 amino acids. V lost 2 bases, J lost 2 bases, and 12 bases lay in between.

V and J are TRBV7-9 and TRBJ1-1; D is ambiguous. V lost 5 bases and J lost 6, with 16 bases in between. CDR3 length equals 14 residues. Germline V CDR1 and CDR2: SEHNR, FQNEAQ (reference sequence). CDR3 coding DNA: TGTGCCAGCAGCAAAGGGCTAGCCCTTGCTGAAGCTTTCTTT. As protein: CASSKGLALAEAFF. The whole variable domain, filled in from reference TRBV7-9 and TRBJ1-1, reads DTGVSQNPRHKITKRGQNVTFRCDPISEHNRLYWYRQTLGQGPEFLTYFQNEAQLEKSRLLSDRFSAERPKGSFSTLEIQRTEQGDSAMYLCASSKGLALAEAFFGQGTRLTVV.

This rearrangement joins TRBV5-1 to TRBJ1-6; no clear D gene. The CDR3 contains 15 residues. Germline values: CDR1 SGHRS, CDR2 YFSETQ. Trimming cost V 0 bases and J 7 bases, with 11 bases left between them. CDR3 loop: CASSLDWAANSPLHF. The CDR3 DNA follows: TGCGCCAGCAGCTTGGATTGGGCGGCCAATTCACCCCTCCACTTT.

In the case of this clone: This sample also contains other DNA sequences that code for the same CDR3. This sequence joins TRBV19 and TRBJ2-3, with D perhaps TRBD1 (6 bases). Germline V gives CDR1 LNHDA, CDR2 SQIVND (reference sequence). This CDR3 is built from 15 residues. V was clipped by 3 bases and J by 2 bases, with 12 bases between them. In nucleotides, the CDR3 is TGTGCCAGTAGTATTCGAGGGGGTGACACAGATACGCAGTATTTT. As protein: CASSIRGGDTDTQYF.

The chain links TRBV9 to TRBJ1-3; D possibly corresponds to TRBD1 (5 bases). The germline V and J ends were trimmed by 0 bases and 1 base, with 17 bases remaining between them. This CDR3 is 18 amino acids long. CDR1 SGDLS and CDR2 YYNGEE come from the germline V gene. CDR3 protein: CASSVAGTEWNSGNTIYF. The CDR3 nucleotides read TGTGCCAGCAGCGTAGCCGGGACGGAGTGGAATTCTGGAAACACCATATATTTT.

V and J are TRBV30 and TRBJ1-4, with 10 bases lining up with TRBD1. CDR3 length: 15 amino acids. In germline, CDR1 is GTSNPN, CDR2 SVGIG (reference sequence). Trimming at V came to 3 bases and at J to 4 bases, leaving 5 bases not matched to a gene. CDR3 region: CAWRPGQGNNEKLFF. CDR3 DNA: TGTGCCTGGAGACCGGGACAGGGGAATAATGAAAAACTGTTTTTT.

This clone turned up a few times. This chain connects TRBV18 to TRBJ1-4; 10 bases line up with TRBD1. Germline V gene lookup returns CDR1 KGHSH and CDR2 LQKENI. Trimming removed 3 bases from V and 8 bases from J; junction bases left unmatched: 6. The CDR3 spans 15 residues. CDR3 sequence reads: CASSPSGTGDEKLFF. The CDR3 region has the DNA TGTGCCAGCTCACCGTCCGGGACAGGGGACGAAAAACTGTTTTTT.